The 3 T cell receptor beta chains given below trace back to one sample, sequenced in a study of blood T cell repertoires in COVID-19. Repertoires were generated with immunoSEQ multiplex PCR, while TCRdb's copy carries only in-frame clones and drops some. In the table there are about 250,000 clones, around nine tenths of which are singletons. Sequenced input: peripheral blood. The receptors come from an older woman who had recovered from COVID-19.

The chain is built from TRBV19 and TRBJ1-1; 10 bases fit TRBD1. CDR3 size: 14 residues. Per germline, CDR1 LNHDA and CDR2 SQIVND (reference sequence). After removal of 6 bases from V and 5 bases from J, the junction contained 6 bases not matched to a gene. The CDR3 reads CASRTGGVGTEAFF. The CDR3 DNA is TGTGCCAGTAGGACAGGGGGCGTTGGGACTGAAGCTTTCTTT.

In DNA form, the CDR3 reads TGTGCCATCAGTGAGTGGAGGGTTAGGAATCAGCCCCAGCATTTT. Amino acid sequence: CAISEWRVRNQPQHF. This chain uses TRBV10-3 with TRBJ1-5; D is unresolved. The germline V and J ends were trimmed by 1 base and 4 bases, with 11 bases remaining between them. The length of the CDR3 is 15 residues. Germline-derived CDR1 and CDR2 are ENHRY and SYGVKD.

The chain links TRBV27 to TRBJ1-1, with no clear D. V was shortened by 2 bases and J by 1 base, with 8 bases between the two germline ends. This CDR3 has 14 amino acids. The germline gives CDR1 MNHEY, CDR2 SMNVEV (reference sequence). Here the CDR3 reads CASSLNPWNTEAFF. DNA of the CDR3: TGTGCCAGCAGTTTAAATCCTTGGAACACTGAAGCTTTCTTT.